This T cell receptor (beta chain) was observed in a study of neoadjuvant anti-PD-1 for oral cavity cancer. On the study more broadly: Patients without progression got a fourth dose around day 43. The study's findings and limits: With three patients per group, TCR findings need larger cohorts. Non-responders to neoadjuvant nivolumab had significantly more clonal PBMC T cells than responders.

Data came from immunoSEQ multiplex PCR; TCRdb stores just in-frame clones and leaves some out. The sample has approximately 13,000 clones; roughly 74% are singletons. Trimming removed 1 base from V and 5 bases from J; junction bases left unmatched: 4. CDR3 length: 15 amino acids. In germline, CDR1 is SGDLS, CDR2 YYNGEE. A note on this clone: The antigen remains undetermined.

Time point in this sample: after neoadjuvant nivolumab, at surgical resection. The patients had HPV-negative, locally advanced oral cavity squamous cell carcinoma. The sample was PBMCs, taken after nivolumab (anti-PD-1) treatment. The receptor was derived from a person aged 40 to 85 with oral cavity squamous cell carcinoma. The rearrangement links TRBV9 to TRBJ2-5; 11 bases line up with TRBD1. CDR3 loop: CASSVLGQGGETQYF. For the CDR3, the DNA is TGTGCCAGCAGCGTACTGGGACAGGGGGGGGAGACCCAGTACTTC.